This T cell receptor beta chain was captured in a study of cytotoxic CD8 clonotypes in ibrutinib-treated CLL. Turning to the study itself: The samples contained approximately 280,000 productive templates on average. They also contained an average of around 94,000 productive rearrangements. General observations from the study: Stable or contracted on treatment, public clonotypes were also uncommon. Clonality at baseline surpassed age-matched healthy donors and tracked circulating CD8+ T-cell counts. Clonality increased with ibrutinib response but returned toward baseline at progression.

This CDR3 has 15 amino acids. Per the germline V gene, CDR1 is SGHAT and CDR2 is FQNNGV. The V end lost 4 bases, the J end lost 4 bases, and 15 bases lay between the germline ends. As to this clone: Antigen specificity is unknown.

Data came from immunoSEQ multiplex PCR; TCRdb stores just in-frame clones and leaves some out. The sample yields some 350,000 clones, roughly two thirds seen once. The chain couples TRBV11-2 to TRBJ2-3; perhaps D is TRBD1 or TRBD2 (6 bases each). The sequence came from a human donor with chronic lymphocytic leukemia. Sequenced material: PBMCs, taken after 36 months of ibrutinib treatment. The DNA for the CDR3 is TGTGCCAGCAGCTACCGAGGGGGAGGCGCAGATACGCAGTATTTT. It translates to CASSYRGGGADTQYF.